One and the same sample provided the 2 T cell receptor beta chains below, sequenced in a study of blood T cell repertoires in COVID-19 (TCRdb year 2020). Libraries were built with the immunoSEQ multiplex PCR assay. TCRdb took this table from immuneACCESS and kept in-frame rearrangements with V and J called. Such tables lack part of the clones; where checked against another copy, unresolved V genes explain under half of the gap, and the rest is unexplained. Recorded for this sample are about 220,000 clones; 82% of them occurred a single time. Of the sample, less than 6% falls within the top ten clones. Material for sequencing was peripheral blood. The source is a woman in her seventies with COVID-19, enrolled during active disease.

V is TRBV7-9 and J is TRBJ1-2, with 7 bases identical to TRBD1. The V gene end was trimmed by 5 bases and the J gene end by 2 bases; junction bases not matched to a gene: 5. The CDR3 spans 14 residues. Germline lookup yields CDR1 SEHNR and CDR2 FQNEAQ (reference sequence). As DNA, the CDR3 is TGTGCCAGCAGCAACCGGGACAGCAACTATGGCTACACCTTC. Its protein product is CASSNRDSNYGYTF.

The chain recombines TRBV28 with TRBJ2-3, with 8 bases matching TRBD2. Germline V gives CDR1 MDHEN, CDR2 SYDVKM. The trim removed 7 bases at V and 2 bases at J, leaving 11 bases unmatched. The CDR3 length is 16 residues. CDR3 sequence: CASTYSGARDTDTQYF. Here the CDR3 DNA reads TGTGCCAGCACCTATAGCGGGGCGCGGGACACAGATACGCAGTATTTT.